Listed below are T cell receptor beta chains from one sample, sequenced in a study of CD8 T cells in acute hepatitis C reinfection. Using immunoSEQ multiplex PCR, the repertoire was profiled, and TCRdb retains in-frame clones only, with some absent. The sample has around 34,000 clones, about 83% seen once. The sample comprised naive CD8+ T cells from PBMCs. Receptors were obtained from a man aged 25 to 40 with chronic hepatitis C. Each CDR3 is given with its conserved first and last residue. A D gene is named only where the DNA matches it firmly. Clone size is not always given. Where it is, it says once, few, many or a class for expanded clones.

j_gene,d_gene,abundance,v_gene,len,CDR3nt,CDR3aa
TRBJ2-3,TRBD2,-,TRBV4-1,16,TGCGCCAGCAGCAGTCCGGGACTAGCGGCTACAGATACGCAGTATTTT,CASSSPGLAATDTQYF
TRBJ2-1,TRBD2,-,TRBV15,13,TGTGCCTCCGGACTAGCGGGAGGTTGGGAGCAGTTCTTC,CASGLAGGWEQFF
TRBJ1-2,TRBD1,-,TRBV11-2,16,TGTGCCAGCAGCCCCGGACAGGGGGAGTTGAACTATGGCTACACCTTC,CASSPGQGELNYGYTF
TRBJ2-1,-,once,TRBV6-5,14,TGTGCCAGCAGTTACGCCGACACCAGCGATGAGCAGTTCTTC,CASSYADTSDEQFF
TRBJ2-3,-,once,TRBV9,18,TGTGCCAGCAGCGTAGAATTTGAGGGGGGGCGGAGCACAGATACGCAGTATTTT,CASSVEFEGGRSTDTQYF
TRBJ2-1,TRBD2,-,TRBV11-2,15,TGTGCCAGCAGCTTGTTGGAGGGAGGGGTAAATGAGCAGTTCTTC,CASSLLEGGVNEQFF
TRBJ2-1,-,-,TRBV25-1,16,TGTGCCAGCAGTGACCCACAGGGTGGGCCCTACAATGAGCAGTTCTTC,CASSDPQGGPYNEQFF
TRBJ2-7,-,-,TRBV12-5,12,TGTGCTAGTGGTTTGGTAGGGTACGAGCAGTACTTC,CASGLVGYEQYF
TRBJ2-1,-,-,TRBV10-3,16,TGTGCCATCAGTGAGTCTTTAGACAGCAGCCTTTATGAGCAGTTCTTC,CAISESLDSSLYEQFF
TRBJ2-3,-,-,TRBV27,12,TGTGCCAGCAGTTCCGGTTGGGATACGCAGTATTTT,CASSSGWDTQYF
TRBJ2-1,TRBD2,-,TRBV5-3,20,TGTGCCAGAAGCTTGCCAATCCTAGGTCGCGGGGGGCTGCCATACAATGAGCAGTTCTTC,CARSLPILGRGGLPYNEQFF
TRBJ1-2,-,-,TRBV29-1,12,TGCAGCGTTGTAGACCGGGAGTTTGGCTACACCTTC,CSVVDREFGYTF
TRBJ2-2,-,-,TRBV6-5,12,TGTGCAATTTTAGGGAGCTCCGGGGAGCTGTTTTTT,CAILGSSGELFF
TRBJ2-1,TRBD2,-,TRBV20-1,11,TGCAGTGCTAGAGTAGCGGGACTTCAGTTCTTC,CSARVAGLQFF
TRBJ1-1,TRBD1,-,TRBV4-2,14,TGTGCCAGCAGCGCGCGACAGGGAAACACTGAAGCTTTCTTT,CASSARQGNTEAFF
TRBJ2-4,TRBD2,-,TRBV11-2,16,TGTGCCAGCAGCTTAGCGGCTAGCGGGAGTGCGACCATTCAGTACTTC,CASSLAASGSATIQYF
TRBJ1-6,-,-,TRBV7-3,15,TGTGCCAGCAGCTTAACGGGGACCGGCAATTCACCCCTCCACTTT,CASSLTGTGNSPLHF
TRBJ2-7,TRBD2,once,TRBV4-1,17,TGCGCCAGCAGCCAAGATGGGACTAGCTCGCCAGCCTACGAGCAGTACTTC,CASSQDGTSSPAYEQYF
TRBJ2-3,-,-,TRBV27,11,TGTGCCAGCCAGACTCCTTATACGCAGTATTTT,CASQTPYTQYF
TRBJ2-3,TRBD2,-,TRBV4-1,16,TGCGCCAGCAGCCAAGAAAGTAGCGGGAGGGCCGAGGCGCAGTATTTT,CASSQESSGRAEAQYF
TRBJ2-7,-,once,TRBV27,13,TGTGCCAGCAGTTTAGGTACCCCGGGCGAGCAGTACTTC,CASSLGTPGEQYF
TRBJ2-7,TRBD1,-,TRBV30,14,TGTGCCTGGAGTGTAGGTGCAGGGGGCGACGAGCAGTACTTC,CAWSVGAGGDEQYF
TRBJ2-3,-,-,TRBV7-9,14,TGTGCCAGCAGCTCCGGACTTGTCCCAGATACGCAGTATTTT,CASSSGLVPDTQYF
TRBJ2-3,TRBD2,-,TRBV9,16,TGTGCCAGCAGCGTAGGGAACGGGGGGGCCACAGATACGCAGTATTTT,CASSVGNGGATDTQYF
TRBJ1-1,-,-,TRBV30,15,TGTGCCTGGAGTGTACGTGGGGAACTCAACACTGAAGCTTTCTTT,CAWSVRGELNTEAFF